A selection of T cell receptor beta chains follows, all from one sample in a study of PD-1 blockade in classical Hodgkin lymphoma. TCRdb's copy holds only in-frame clones and misses some; the assay was immunoSEQ multiplex PCR. Here the sample spans over 30,000 clones, over 75% being singletons. Sequenced here: CD4+ T cells from blood, sampled at baseline. These receptor sequences come from a human donor with classical Hodgkin lymphoma. Each CDR3 is given with its conserved first and last residue. Fields, in order: clone size, V gene, J gene, CDR3 protein. Clone size, where shown, is once, few, many, or a class for clones that have expanded.

>few|TRBV7-3|TRBJ2-2
CASSARQGSTTGELFF
>-|TRBV7-9|TRBJ2-2
CASSFEFGLAANTGELFF
>-|TRBV5-8|TRBJ1-5
CASSQSVKLGNQPQHF
>-|TRBV5-1|TRBJ2-3
CASSTGLAGGTRGTDTQYF
>-|TRBV27|TRBJ2-7
CASSAWGAGAPYEQYF
>-|TRBV5-1|TRBJ1-2
CASSSNRGLGYTF
>-|TRBV27|TRBJ2-1
CASSTDSEKGVYNEQFF
>-|TRBV7-9|TRBJ2-7
CASSLPPRGPSSYEQYF
>once|TRBV10-1|TRBJ1-5
CASSESLYQPQHF
>-|TRBV5-1|TRBJ2-3
CASSLGLAGGPADTQYF
>-|TRBV5-4|TRBJ2-3
CASTEGQGRDTQYF
>-|TRBV15|TRBJ2-1
CATSYGLAGGDEQFF
>-|TRBV11-1|TRBJ1-3
CASSRDNVNTIYF
>few|TRBV4-1|TRBJ1-1
CASSQQGSRVF
>once|TRBV29-1|TRBJ2-1
CSVGIEQFF
>-|TRBV10-1|TRBJ2-1
CASSESTSGLNEQFF
>-|TRBV9|TRBJ2-1
CASSSRSLVGGSYNEQFF
>-|TRBV18|TRBJ2-7
CASSPLGLSNGGEQYF